The clone carrying this T cell receptor beta chain was picked up a small number of times. This record belongs to a study of type 1 regulatory T cells. Study details: T-allo10 is an in vitro-generated, Tr1-enriched CD4 T cell product specific for alloantigen.

TCRdb analysed the reads with MiXCR anew, one entry per CDR3 protein. This sample yields some 90,000 distinct CDR3 sequences, of which roughly 30% are seen a single time; roughly 2.2% belongs to the top ten. With 0 bases clipped from V and 8 bases from J, the junction kept 7 bases outside the gene matches. Germline CDR1 MNHEY, CDR2 SVGAGI. CDR3 length: 16 amino acids. This receptor was obtained from a human donor in good health. V is TRBV6-5 and J is TRBJ2-1; 10 bases align to TRBD1. The sample consisted of CD4+ T cells, either the whole sample or a sorted fraction (not recorded which). The CDR3, as DNA: TGTGCCAGCAGTTACTCGAGGGACAGGGGTCTGTATGAGCAGTTCTTC. Translated: CASSYSRDRGLYEQFF.